This is a list of T cell receptor beta chains from one sample in a study of blood T cells in healthy people across ages. TCRdb fed the 5' RACE reads into MiXCR, producing one record per CDR3 protein. The table lists approximately 810,000 distinct CDR3 sequences, about 30% of them singletons. Specimen: blood. These receptors all stem from a woman at least 80 years old in good health. Each CDR3 is given with its conserved first and last residue. A D gene is named only where the DNA matches it firmly. Rows give clone size only sometimes, using once, few, many, or a class for an expanded clone.

cdr3_aa: CATSDFHRTQRETQYF
j_call: TRBJ2-5
v_call: TRBV24-1
d_call: -
clone_size: many

cdr3_aa: CASSAGLAEETQYF
j_call: TRBJ2-5
v_call: TRBV7-9
d_call: TRBD2
clone_size: -

cdr3_aa: CASSLSGGVNEQFF
j_call: TRBJ2-1
v_call: TRBV5-1
d_call: TRBD2
clone_size: -

cdr3_aa: CASLAGGSGANVLTF
j_call: TRBJ2-6
v_call: TRBV6-5
d_call: TRBD2
clone_size: few

cdr3_aa: CASSPGSIYTF
j_call: TRBJ1-2
v_call: TRBV5-1
d_call: -
clone_size: few

cdr3_aa: CSASGANVLTF
j_call: TRBJ2-6
v_call: TRBV20-1
d_call: -
clone_size: few

cdr3_aa: CSVWTGRSYEQYF
j_call: TRBJ2-7
v_call: TRBV29-1
d_call: TRBD1
clone_size: many

cdr3_aa: CASSGRGVEVNEQYF
j_call: TRBJ2-7
v_call: TRBV5-1
d_call: TRBD2
clone_size: -

cdr3_aa: CASSLGRGWGEQYF
j_call: TRBJ2-7
v_call: TRBV5-1
d_call: -
clone_size: -

cdr3_aa: CASSLGSQGAGGYTF
j_call: TRBJ1-2
v_call: TRBV28
d_call: TRBD1
clone_size: -

cdr3_aa: CASSDVAGVSYNEQFF
j_call: TRBJ2-1
v_call: TRBV25-1
d_call: TRBD2
clone_size: -

cdr3_aa: CASSQAWTLPEDLFF
j_call: TRBJ2-1
v_call: TRBV3-1
d_call: -
clone_size: many

cdr3_aa: CASSADGYTF
j_call: TRBJ1-2
v_call: TRBV19
d_call: -
clone_size: few

cdr3_aa: CASTRVEGKAFF
j_call: TRBJ1-1
v_call: TRBV12-3/TRBV12-4
d_call: -
clone_size: -

cdr3_aa: CSARDRGSNEQYF
j_call: TRBJ2-7
v_call: TRBV20-1
d_call: -
clone_size: many

cdr3_aa: CASSLDSREYNSPLHF
j_call: TRBJ1-6
v_call: TRBV7-9
d_call: -
clone_size: many

cdr3_aa: CASSLPMTGLETQYF
j_call: TRBJ2-5
v_call: TRBV28
d_call: TRBD1
clone_size: few

cdr3_aa: CASGDIPQTTHTQYF
j_call: TRBJ2-3
v_call: TRBV2
d_call: -
clone_size: -

cdr3_aa: CASSRTSGGPYEQYF
j_call: TRBJ2-7
v_call: TRBV6-2/TRBV6-3
d_call: TRBD2
clone_size: many

cdr3_aa: CASSPPPAGAPNEQFF
j_call: TRBJ2-1
v_call: TRBV9
d_call: -
clone_size: many

cdr3_aa: CASSLARDRVEKLFF
j_call: TRBJ1-4
v_call: TRBV5-1
d_call: TRBD1
clone_size: -

cdr3_aa: CASSPQEYTEAFF
j_call: TRBJ1-1
v_call: TRBV18
d_call: -
clone_size: -

cdr3_aa: CATYLHGAPGSNQPQHF
j_call: TRBJ1-5
v_call: TRBV27
d_call: -
clone_size: -

cdr3_aa: CASSFSGQGRDTQYF
j_call: TRBJ2-3
v_call: TRBV12-3/TRBV12-4
d_call: TRBD1
clone_size: many

cdr3_aa: CASTRGGKNEQFF
j_call: TRBJ2-1
v_call: TRBV27
d_call: TRBD2
clone_size: many

cdr3_aa: CASSPTWGGRADTQYF
j_call: TRBJ2-3
v_call: TRBV7-2
d_call: -
clone_size: many

cdr3_aa: CASSVDFAYGYTF
j_call: TRBJ1-2
v_call: TRBV9
d_call: -
clone_size: few

cdr3_aa: CASSRQEASTDTQYF
j_call: TRBJ2-3
v_call: TRBV6-4
d_call: -
clone_size: -

cdr3_aa: CASSLVDGGGQFF
j_call: TRBJ2-1
v_call: TRBV5-5
d_call: TRBD2
clone_size: many

cdr3_aa: CATSDLHGGDEQFF
j_call: TRBJ2-1
v_call: TRBV24-1
d_call: -
clone_size: many

cdr3_aa: CASSSPAENYGYTF
j_call: TRBJ1-2
v_call: TRBV6-6
d_call: -
clone_size: few

cdr3_aa: CASSEGQVNQPQHF
j_call: TRBJ1-5
v_call: TRBV2
d_call: TRBD1
clone_size: many

cdr3_aa: CSARDTGNPNYGYTF
j_call: TRBJ1-2
v_call: TRBV20-1
d_call: -
clone_size: -

cdr3_aa: CASSVGTGLAKNIQYF
j_call: TRBJ2-4
v_call: TRBV5-1
d_call: TRBD1
clone_size: few

cdr3_aa: CASSPQRASNQPQHF
j_call: TRBJ1-5
v_call: TRBV7-2
d_call: -
clone_size: many

cdr3_aa: CASSPNPPSTDTQYF
j_call: TRBJ2-3
v_call: TRBV18
d_call: -
clone_size: once

cdr3_aa: CASSLGGTGRSAFF
j_call: TRBJ1-1
v_call: TRBV28
d_call: TRBD1
clone_size: -

cdr3_aa: CASSDWRGRTDTQYF
j_call: TRBJ2-3
v_call: TRBV2
d_call: TRBD2
clone_size: -

cdr3_aa: CSAHPLAGEETQYF
j_call: TRBJ2-5
v_call: TRBV20-1
d_call: TRBD2
clone_size: many

cdr3_aa: CSAYNMVGGYTF
j_call: TRBJ1-2
v_call: TRBV20-1
d_call: -
clone_size: -

cdr3_aa: CASSEERTATNEKLFF
j_call: TRBJ1-4
v_call: TRBV2
d_call: -
clone_size: -

cdr3_aa: CANSPGWMRQPQHF
j_call: TRBJ1-5
v_call: TRBV6-1
d_call: -
clone_size: -

cdr3_aa: CAISGSRSSGNYGYTF
j_call: TRBJ1-2
v_call: TRBV10-3
d_call: -
clone_size: many

cdr3_aa: CASQWNRDGETQYF
j_call: TRBJ2-5
v_call: TRBV2
d_call: -
clone_size: few

cdr3_aa: CASTPGVAIEQYF
j_call: TRBJ2-7
v_call: TRBV6-1
d_call: -
clone_size: many

cdr3_aa: CASRRTGNNSPLHF
j_call: TRBJ1-6
v_call: TRBV19
d_call: TRBD1
clone_size: few

cdr3_aa: CASSEGGLNSPLHF
j_call: TRBJ1-6
v_call: TRBV9
d_call: -
clone_size: few

cdr3_aa: CASRRGFRGEKLFF
j_call: TRBJ1-4
v_call: TRBV6-2/TRBV6-3
d_call: -
clone_size: -

cdr3_aa: CSASSRQGYGYTF
j_call: TRBJ1-2
v_call: TRBV20-1
d_call: TRBD1
clone_size: many

cdr3_aa: CASSIGKTSGASTDTQYF
j_call: TRBJ2-3
v_call: TRBV19
d_call: TRBD2
clone_size: -

cdr3_aa: CASSQGGKAFF
j_call: TRBJ1-1
v_call: TRBV12-3/TRBV12-4
d_call: TRBD1
clone_size: -

cdr3_aa: CASSYQNQETQYF
j_call: TRBJ2-5
v_call: TRBV6-2/TRBV6-3
d_call: -
clone_size: many

cdr3_aa: CASSLQPGGNTEAFF
j_call: TRBJ1-1
v_call: TRBV5-5
d_call: TRBD1
clone_size: few

cdr3_aa: CASSPLDGTQLGEKLFF
j_call: TRBJ1-4
v_call: TRBV18
d_call: -
clone_size: once

cdr3_aa: CVSSQESWRTNEKLFF
j_call: TRBJ1-4
v_call: TRBV3-1
d_call: -
clone_size: -

cdr3_aa: CASNRAGNQPQHF
j_call: TRBJ1-5
v_call: TRBV28
d_call: -
clone_size: few

cdr3_aa: CASLRGNQETQYF
j_call: TRBJ2-5
v_call: TRBV18
d_call: TRBD2
clone_size: many

cdr3_aa: CASSLAERQPQHF
j_call: TRBJ1-5
v_call: TRBV12-3/TRBV12-4
d_call: -
clone_size: many

cdr3_aa: CASSLVGTLSSSETQYF
j_call: TRBJ2-5
v_call: TRBV5-1
d_call: -
clone_size: few